These T cell receptor beta chains were read from a single sample in a study of T cells in Graves' hyperthyroidism and ophthalmopathy. TCRdb re-called the multiplex PCR reads through MiXCR, storing one row per CDR3 protein. The sample has about 510,000 distinct CDR3 sequences; 46% are singletons. Material for sequencing was peripheral blood or thyroid tissue (not recorded which). The receptors were gathered from an adult woman with Graves' disease, either hyperthyroidism or ophthalmopathy (not recorded which). Each CDR3 is given with its conserved first and last residue. Size is omitted from some rows. Given values are once, few, many or a class for expanded clones.

v_call,clone_size,j_call,cdr3_aa
TRBV4-3,NA,TRBJ2-2,CASSQGGGGTGELFF
TRBV12-3/TRBV12-4,NA,TRBJ2-5,CASSLGSGAGGQPQYF
TRBV5-1,many,TRBJ2-2,CASSLQGGDTGELFF
TRBV29-1,few,TRBJ2-7,CSVLGMSYEQYF
TRBV7-6,NA,TRBJ2-5,CASSPAGTGAGPYQETQYF
TRBV29-1,NA,TRBJ1-5,CSARAADSNQPQHF
TRBV19,many,TRBJ1-1,CASSMGSGAGMNTEAFF
TRBV2,NA,TRBJ1-1,CASSEVGGLEAFF
TRBV5-1,many,TRBJ2-2,CASSEGRLNTGELFF
TRBV10-3,NA,TRBJ2-5,CAISGRSQETQYF
TRBV19,NA,TRBJ1-6,CASSRAGAGFSPLHF
TRBV5-1,NA,TRBJ2-3,CASRTRVKDTQYF
TRBV7-9,NA,TRBJ2-5,CASSQGLSSRTQYF
TRBV5-1,many,TRBJ2-7,CASSPGGVTYEQYF
TRBV20-1,NA,TRBJ1-2,CSPETGETHGYTF
TRBV25-1,many,TRBJ2-7,CASSMVADSYEQYF
TRBV12-3/TRBV12-4,NA,TRBJ2-5,CASSPRTETQYF
TRBV29-1,many,TRBJ1-1,CSARDRGLANTEAFF
TRBV20-1,NA,TRBJ2-7,CSVYPATGSYEQYF
TRBV2,few,TRBJ1-5,CASSGGRGDQPQHF
TRBV11-2,NA,TRBJ1-5,CASRGGMGDQPQHF
TRBV7-9,NA,TRBJ2-3,CASSLWLAGALDTQYF
TRBV9,many,TRBJ1-3,CASSVSVAGNTIYF
TRBV7-8,NA,TRBJ1-6,CASSLGPLGQGVDSPLHF
TRBV7-8,NA,TRBJ1-2,CASSLGQGILYGYTF
TRBV14,many,TRBJ1-1,CASSRGGETEAFF
TRBV20-1,few,TRBJ2-2,CSASWFTGELFF
TRBV7-9,NA,TRBJ2-2,CASSLAQGRGTGELFF
TRBV25-1,many,TRBJ2-5,CASSEYLAAWYF
TRBV5-1,NA,TRBJ2-2,CASSARGHGELFF
TRBV12-3/TRBV12-4,NA,TRBJ1-6,CASRRYNSPLHF
TRBV5-1,NA,TRBJ2-7,CASRPEPQRDEQYF
TRBV10-2,NA,TRBJ1-2,CASTGSLLFGYTF
TRBV29-1,NA,TRBJ1-2,CSARTVIYGYTF
TRBV4-2,many,TRBJ2-7,CASSQEVKGKGEQYF
TRBV25-1,many,TRBJ1-3,CASSLGLKNTIYF
TRBV7-2,many,TRBJ1-1,CASSLSYTEAFF
TRBV29-1,NA,TRBJ1-1,CSVVTPDRGGGQGTEAFF
TRBV7-9,NA,TRBJ2-7,CASSLVVGTGTYEQYF
TRBV5-1,NA,TRBJ2-7,CATRRQGGTYEQYF
TRBV19,many,TRBJ2-7,CASSVDRYDEQYF
TRBV5-1,once,TRBJ1-2,CASSSQGAWYGYTF
TRBV20-1,NA,TRBJ2-5,CSARYAGGSNQPQYF
TRBV7-2,few,TRBJ2-3,CASTNRQGPDTQYF
TRBV5-4,NA,TRBJ1-6,CASSPAPRGPLHF
TRBV25-1,NA,TRBJ1-1,CASSVQENTEAFF
TRBV7-3,many,TRBJ1-3,CASSLNGASGNTIYF
TRBV4-1,many,TRBJ2-5,CASSQDLSGRASRETQYF
TRBV2,many,TRBJ1-2,CASSPPRRYNYGYTF
TRBV7-9,many,TRBJ2-7,CASSLDGTDPEQYF
TRBV10-2,many,TRBJ1-2,CASSGLEGHFYGYTF
TRBV10-3,NA,TRBJ1-1,CAISETRGLGFAFF
TRBV7-6,NA,TRBJ2-6,CASSPPSGRPEYSGANVLTF
TRBV12-3/TRBV12-4,NA,TRBJ1-5,CASRGDRRDQPQHF